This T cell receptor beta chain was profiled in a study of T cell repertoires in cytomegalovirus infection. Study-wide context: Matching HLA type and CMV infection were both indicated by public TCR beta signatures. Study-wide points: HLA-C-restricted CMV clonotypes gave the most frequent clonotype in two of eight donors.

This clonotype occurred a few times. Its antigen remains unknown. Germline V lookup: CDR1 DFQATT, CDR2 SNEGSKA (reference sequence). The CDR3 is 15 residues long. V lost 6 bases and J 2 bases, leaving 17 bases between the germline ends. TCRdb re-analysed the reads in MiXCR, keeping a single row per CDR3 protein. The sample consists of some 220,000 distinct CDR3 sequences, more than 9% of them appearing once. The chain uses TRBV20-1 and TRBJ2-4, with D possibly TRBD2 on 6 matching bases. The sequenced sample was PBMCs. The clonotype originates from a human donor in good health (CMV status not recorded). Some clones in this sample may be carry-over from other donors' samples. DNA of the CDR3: TGCAGTGCCGGTAGCGGCTTCGTTCCCAAAAACATTCAGTACTTC. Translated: CSAGSGFVPKNIQYF.